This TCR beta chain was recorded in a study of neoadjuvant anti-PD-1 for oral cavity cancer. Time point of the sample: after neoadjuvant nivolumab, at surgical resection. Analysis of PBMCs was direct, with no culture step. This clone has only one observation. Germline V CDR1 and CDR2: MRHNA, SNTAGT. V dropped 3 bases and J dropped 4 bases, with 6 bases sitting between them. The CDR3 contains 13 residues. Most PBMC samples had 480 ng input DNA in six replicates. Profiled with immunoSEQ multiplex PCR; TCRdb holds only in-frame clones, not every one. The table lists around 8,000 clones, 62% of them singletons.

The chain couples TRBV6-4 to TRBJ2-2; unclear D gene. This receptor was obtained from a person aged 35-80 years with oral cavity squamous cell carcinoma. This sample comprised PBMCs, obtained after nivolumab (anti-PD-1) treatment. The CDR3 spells CASSEASTGELFF. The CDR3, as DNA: TGTGCCAGCAGTGAAGCTTCCACCGGGGAGCTGTTTTTT.